This T cell receptor (beta chain) was sequenced for a study of regulatory T cells in long-lasting Graves disease. Building the TCR beta libraries relied on iRepertoire HTBI primers, and CDR3 regions underwent Arm-PCR. Each CDR3 protein gets one entry after TCRdb re-called the multiplex PCR reads with MiXCR. Among over 500,000 distinct CDR3 sequences listed, about 15% were seen once. As regards this clonotype: The antigen is not known. Likely a read error: the CDR3 ends without its conserved phenylalanine or tryptophan.

Time point described: newly diagnosed GD, antithyroid drugs for less than 3 months. RNA extracted from PBMCs served as the sequencing template. Study outcomes and limitations: Comparison showed that persistent patients shared more public clonotypes (under 3,000) than new patients (roughly 1,000). Persistent disease was characterized by preferential usage of TRBV28, TRBJ1-2 and TRBJ2-5. It was peripheral blood alone, not thyroid tissue, that was studied.

V was trimmed by 6 bases and J by 14 bases, leaving 23 bases between them. CDR3 length: 15 amino acids. The germline gives CDR1 MNHNS, CDR2 SASEGT. These sequences were also reported in another study, on T cells in Graves' hyperthyroidism and ophthalmopathy. In that study: With the HTBI primer set, the TCR CDR3 went through a first round of RT-PCR.

The rearrangement joins TRBV6-1 to TRBJ1-6; possible D gene TRBD1, 6 bases. The sequence derives from a woman in her twenties or thirties with Graves disease. The material was peripheral blood mononuclear cells (PBMCs), obtained at new diagnosis, from a patient treated with antithyroid drugs. CDR3 residues: CASRISGTTWNSLHC. The CDR3 DNA is TGTGCCAGCAGGATATCCGGGACAACCTGGAACTCCCTCCACTGT.